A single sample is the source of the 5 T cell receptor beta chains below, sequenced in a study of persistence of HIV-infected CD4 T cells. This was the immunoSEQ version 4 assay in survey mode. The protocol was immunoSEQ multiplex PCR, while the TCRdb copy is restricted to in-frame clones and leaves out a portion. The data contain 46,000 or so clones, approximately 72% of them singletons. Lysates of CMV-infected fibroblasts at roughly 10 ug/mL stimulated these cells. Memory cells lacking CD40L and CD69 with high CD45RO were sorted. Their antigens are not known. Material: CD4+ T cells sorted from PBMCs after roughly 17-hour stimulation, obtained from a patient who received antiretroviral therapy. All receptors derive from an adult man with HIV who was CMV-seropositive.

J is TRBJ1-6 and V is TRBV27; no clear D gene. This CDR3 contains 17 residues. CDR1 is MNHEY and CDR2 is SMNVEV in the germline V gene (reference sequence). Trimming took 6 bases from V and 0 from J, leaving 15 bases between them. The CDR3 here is CASSLTPASSYNSPLHF. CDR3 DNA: TGTGCCAGCAGCCTTACCCCAGCTAGCTCCTATAATTCACCCCTCCACTTT.

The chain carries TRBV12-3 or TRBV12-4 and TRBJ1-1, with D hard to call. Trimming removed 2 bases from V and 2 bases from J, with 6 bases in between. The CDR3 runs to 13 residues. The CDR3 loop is CASSLFVNTEAFF. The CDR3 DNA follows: TGTGCCAGCAGTTTATTTGTAAACACTGAAGCTTTCTTT.

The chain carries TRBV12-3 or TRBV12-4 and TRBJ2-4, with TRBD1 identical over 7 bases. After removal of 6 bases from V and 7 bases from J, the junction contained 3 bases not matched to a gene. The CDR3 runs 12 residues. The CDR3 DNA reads TGTGCCAGCAGCCACAGGGGTAACATTCAGTACTTC. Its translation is CASSHRGNIQYF.

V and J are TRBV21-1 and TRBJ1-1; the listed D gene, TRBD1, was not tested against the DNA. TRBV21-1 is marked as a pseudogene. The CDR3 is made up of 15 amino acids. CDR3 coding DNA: TGTGCCAGCAGCGACCCGGGACACCGGAACACTGAAGCTTTCTTT. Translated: CASSDPGHRNTEAFF.

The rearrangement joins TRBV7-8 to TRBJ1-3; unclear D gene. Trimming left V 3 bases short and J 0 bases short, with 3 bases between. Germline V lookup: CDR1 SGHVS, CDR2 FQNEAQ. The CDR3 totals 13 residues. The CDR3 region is CASSFRSGNTIYF. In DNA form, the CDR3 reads TGTGCCAGCAGCTTCCGCTCTGGAAACACCATATATTTT.